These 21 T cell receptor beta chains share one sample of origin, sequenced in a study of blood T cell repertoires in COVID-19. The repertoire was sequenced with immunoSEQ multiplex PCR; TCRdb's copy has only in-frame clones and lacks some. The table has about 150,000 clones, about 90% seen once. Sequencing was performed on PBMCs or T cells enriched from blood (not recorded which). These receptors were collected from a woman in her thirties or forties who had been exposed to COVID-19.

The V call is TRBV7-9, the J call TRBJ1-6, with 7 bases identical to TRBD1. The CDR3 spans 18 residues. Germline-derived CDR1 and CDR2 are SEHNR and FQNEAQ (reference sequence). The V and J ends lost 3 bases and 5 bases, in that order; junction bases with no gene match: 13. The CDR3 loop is CASSFGTDTRANNSPLHF. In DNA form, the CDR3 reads TGTGCCAGCAGCTTCGGGACAGACACTCGAGCGAATAATTCACCCCTCCACTTT.

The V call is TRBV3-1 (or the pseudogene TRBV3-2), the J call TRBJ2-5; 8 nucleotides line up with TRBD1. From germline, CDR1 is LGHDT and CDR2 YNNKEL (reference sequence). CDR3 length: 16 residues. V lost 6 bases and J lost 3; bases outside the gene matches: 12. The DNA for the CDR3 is TGTGCCAGCAGACGAAGCAGCAGGGGGCGAGAAGAGACCCAGTACTTC. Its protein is CASRRSSRGREETQYF.

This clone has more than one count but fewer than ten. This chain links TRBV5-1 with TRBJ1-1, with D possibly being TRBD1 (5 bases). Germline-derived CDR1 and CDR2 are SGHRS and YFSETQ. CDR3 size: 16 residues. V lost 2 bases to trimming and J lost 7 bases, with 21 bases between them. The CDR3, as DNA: TGCGCCAGCAGCTTATCAGGGAACTCCTATTCCCTTGAAGCTTTCTTT. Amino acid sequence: CASSLSGNSYSLEAFF.

The CDR3 region has the DNA TGTGCCAGCAGCGTACGCGGGAGGATGGTCCACAATGAGCAGTTCTTC. Protein product: CASSVRGRMVHNEQFF. The V and J genes are TRBV7-6 and TRBJ2-1; 8 bases are a match to TRBD2. Trimming removed 5 bases from V and 5 bases from J; junction bases left unmatched: 11. CDR3 length: 16 residues. Germline CDR1 SGHVS, CDR2 FNYEAQ.

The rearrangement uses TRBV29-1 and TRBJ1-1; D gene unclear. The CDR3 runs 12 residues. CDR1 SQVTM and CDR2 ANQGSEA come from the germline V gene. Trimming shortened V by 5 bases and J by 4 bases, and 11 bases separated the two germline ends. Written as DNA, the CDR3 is TGCAGCGTTCTCAGGATGGGCACTGAAGCTTTCTTT. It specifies CSVLRMGTEAFF. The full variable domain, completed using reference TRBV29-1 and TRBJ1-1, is SAVISQKPSRDICQRGTSLTIQCQVDSQVTMMFWYRQQPGQSLTLIATANQGSEATYESGFVIDKFPISRPNLTFSTLTVSNMSPEDSSIYLCSVLRMGTEAFFGQGTRLTVV.

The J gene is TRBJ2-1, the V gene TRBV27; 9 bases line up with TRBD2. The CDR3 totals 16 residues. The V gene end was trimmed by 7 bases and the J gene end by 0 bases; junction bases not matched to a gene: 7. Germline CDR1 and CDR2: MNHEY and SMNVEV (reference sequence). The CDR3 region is CASKLAGVSSYNEQFF. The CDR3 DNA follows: TGTGCCAGCAAATTAGCGGGGGTAAGCTCCTACAATGAGCAGTTCTTC.

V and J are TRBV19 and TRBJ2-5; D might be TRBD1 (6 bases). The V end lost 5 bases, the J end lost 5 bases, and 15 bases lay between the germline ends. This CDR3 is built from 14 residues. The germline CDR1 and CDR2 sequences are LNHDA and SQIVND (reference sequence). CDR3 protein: CASSSAGVGETQYF. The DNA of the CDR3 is TGTGCCAGTAGTTCGGCAGGGGTCGGGGAGACCCAGTACTTC.

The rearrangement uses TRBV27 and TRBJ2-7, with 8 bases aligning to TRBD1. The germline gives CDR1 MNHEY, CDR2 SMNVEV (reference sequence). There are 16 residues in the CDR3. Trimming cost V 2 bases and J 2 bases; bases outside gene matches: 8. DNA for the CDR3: TGTGCCAGCAGTTTACTCGGGACAGGCATAACCTACGAGCAGTACTTC. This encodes CASSLLGTGITYEQYF.

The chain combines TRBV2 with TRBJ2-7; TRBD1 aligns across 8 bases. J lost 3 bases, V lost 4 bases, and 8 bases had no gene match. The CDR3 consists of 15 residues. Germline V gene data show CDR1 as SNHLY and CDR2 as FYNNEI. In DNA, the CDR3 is TGTGCCAGCAGTGGCCCAGGACAGGGTTACTACGAGCAGTACTTC. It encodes CASSGPGQGYYEQYF.

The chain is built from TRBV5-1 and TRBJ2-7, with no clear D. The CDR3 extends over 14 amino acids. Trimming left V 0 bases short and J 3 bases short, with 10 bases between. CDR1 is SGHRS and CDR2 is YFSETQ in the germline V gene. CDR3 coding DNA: TGCGCCAGCAGCTTGGACAGAACCAGCTACGAGCAGTACTTC. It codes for CASSLDRTSYEQYF.

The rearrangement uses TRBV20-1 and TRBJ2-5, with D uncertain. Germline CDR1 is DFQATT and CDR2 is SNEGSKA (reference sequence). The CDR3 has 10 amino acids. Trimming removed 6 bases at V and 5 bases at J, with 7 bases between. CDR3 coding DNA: TGCAGTGCGCTATCGGAGACCCAGTACTTC. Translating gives CSALSETQYF.

For the CDR3, the DNA is TGCGCCAGCAGCTTGGGATGGCGGGACAGGGGGCCCTACGAGCAGTACTTC. This encodes CASSLGWRDRGPYEQYF. The chain has TRBV5-1 and TRBJ2-7; 12 positions match TRBD1. From germline, CDR1 is SGHRS and CDR2 YFSETQ. The CDR3 consists of 17 residues. V shed 0 bases and J 2 bases; nucleotides not matched to a gene: 6.

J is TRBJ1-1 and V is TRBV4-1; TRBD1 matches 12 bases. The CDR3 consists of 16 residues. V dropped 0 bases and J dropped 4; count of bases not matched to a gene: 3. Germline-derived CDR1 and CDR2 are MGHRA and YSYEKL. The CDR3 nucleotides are TGCGCCAGCAGCCAAGATTTGGGACAGGGGGCCACTGAAGCTTTCTTT. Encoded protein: CASSQDLGQGATEAFF.

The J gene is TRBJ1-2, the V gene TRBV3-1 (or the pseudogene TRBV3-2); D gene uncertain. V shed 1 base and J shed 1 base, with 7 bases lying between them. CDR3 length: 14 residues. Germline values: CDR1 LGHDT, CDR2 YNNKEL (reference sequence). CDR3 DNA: TGTGCCAGCAGCCAAGGTGGGCTTAACTATGGCTACACCTTC. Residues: CASSQGGLNYGYTF.

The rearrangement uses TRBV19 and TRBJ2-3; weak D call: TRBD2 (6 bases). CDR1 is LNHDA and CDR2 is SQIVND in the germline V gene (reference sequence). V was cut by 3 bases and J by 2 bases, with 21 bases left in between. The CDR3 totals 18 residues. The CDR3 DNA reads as TGTGCCAGTAGTATTTCCCGGGGCAGCGGGCCAAACACAGATACGCAGTATTTT. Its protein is CASSISRGSGPNTDTQYF. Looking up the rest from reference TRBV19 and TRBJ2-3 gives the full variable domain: DGGITQSPKYLFRKEGQNVTLSCEQNLNHDAMYWYRQDPGQGLRLIYYSQIVNDFQKGDIAEGYSVSREKKESFPLTVTSAQKNPTAFYLCASSISRGSGPNTDTQYFGPGTRLTVL.

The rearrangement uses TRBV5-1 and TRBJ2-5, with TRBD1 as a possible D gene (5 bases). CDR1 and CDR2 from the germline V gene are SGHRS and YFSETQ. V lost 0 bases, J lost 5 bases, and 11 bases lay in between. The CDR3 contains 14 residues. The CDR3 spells CASSLARVGETQYF. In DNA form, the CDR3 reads TGCGCCAGCAGCTTGGCCAGGGTTGGGGAGACCCAGTACTTC.

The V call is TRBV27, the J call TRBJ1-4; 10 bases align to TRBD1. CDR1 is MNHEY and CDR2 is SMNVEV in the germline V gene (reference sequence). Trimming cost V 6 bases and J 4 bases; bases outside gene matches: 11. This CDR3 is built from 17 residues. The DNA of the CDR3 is TGTGCCAGCAGGATTACTCCCCGGGACAGGGGTAATGAAAAACTGTTTTTT. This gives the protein CASRITPRDRGNEKLFF.

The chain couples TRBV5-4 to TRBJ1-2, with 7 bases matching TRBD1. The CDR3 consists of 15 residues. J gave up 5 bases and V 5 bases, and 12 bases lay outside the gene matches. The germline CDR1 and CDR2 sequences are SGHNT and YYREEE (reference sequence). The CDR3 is CASSADRSDYYGYTF. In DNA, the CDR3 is TGTGCCAGCAGTGCGGACAGGTCTGACTATTATGGCTACACCTTC. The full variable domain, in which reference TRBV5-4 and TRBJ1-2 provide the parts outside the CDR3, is ETGVTQSPTHLIKTRGQQVTLRCSSQSGHNTVSWYQQALGQGPQFIFQYYREEENGRGNFPPRFSGLQFPNYSSELNVNALELDDSALYLCASSADRSDYYGYTFGSGTRLTVV.

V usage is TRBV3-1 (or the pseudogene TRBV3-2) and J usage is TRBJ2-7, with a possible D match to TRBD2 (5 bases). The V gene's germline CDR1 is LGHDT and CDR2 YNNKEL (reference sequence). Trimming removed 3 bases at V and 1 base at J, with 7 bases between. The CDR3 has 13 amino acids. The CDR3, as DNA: TGTGCCAGCAGCCACGGGGTTTCCTACGAGCAGTACTTC. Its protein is CASSHGVSYEQYF.

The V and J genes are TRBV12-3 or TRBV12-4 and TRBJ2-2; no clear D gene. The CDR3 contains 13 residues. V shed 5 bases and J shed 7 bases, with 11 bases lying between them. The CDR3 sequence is CASSLKASGELFF. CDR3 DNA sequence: TGTGCCAGCAGTCTGAAGGCTAGCGGGGAGCTGTTTTTT.

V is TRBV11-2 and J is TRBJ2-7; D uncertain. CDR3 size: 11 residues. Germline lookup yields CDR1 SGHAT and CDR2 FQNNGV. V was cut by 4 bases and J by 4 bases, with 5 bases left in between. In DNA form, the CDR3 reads TGTGCCAGCAGCTCGTTGTACGAGCAGTACTTC. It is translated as CASSSLYEQYF.